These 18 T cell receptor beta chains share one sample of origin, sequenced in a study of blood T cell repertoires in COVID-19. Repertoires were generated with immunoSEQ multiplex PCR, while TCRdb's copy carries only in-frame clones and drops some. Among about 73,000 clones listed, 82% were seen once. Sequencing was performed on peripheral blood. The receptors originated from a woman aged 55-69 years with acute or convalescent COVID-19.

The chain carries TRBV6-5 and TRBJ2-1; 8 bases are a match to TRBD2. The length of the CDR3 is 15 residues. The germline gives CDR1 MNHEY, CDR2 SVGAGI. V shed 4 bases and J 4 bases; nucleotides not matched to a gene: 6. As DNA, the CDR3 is TGTGCCAGCAGTTCCAGCGGGGGCGCTTACAATGAGCAGTTCTTC. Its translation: CASSSSGGAYNEQFF.

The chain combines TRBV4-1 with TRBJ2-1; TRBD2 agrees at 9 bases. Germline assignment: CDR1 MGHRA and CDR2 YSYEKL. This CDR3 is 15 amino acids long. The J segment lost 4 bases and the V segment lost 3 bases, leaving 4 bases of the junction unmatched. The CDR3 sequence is CASSHFAGGYNEQFF. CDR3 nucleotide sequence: TGCGCCAGCAGCCATTTCGCGGGGGGGTACAATGAGCAGTTCTTC.

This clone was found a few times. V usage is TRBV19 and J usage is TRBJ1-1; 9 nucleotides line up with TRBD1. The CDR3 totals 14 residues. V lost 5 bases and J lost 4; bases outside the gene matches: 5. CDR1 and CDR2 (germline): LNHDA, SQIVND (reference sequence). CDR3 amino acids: CASSAPGQGTEAFF. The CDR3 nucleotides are TGTGCCAGTAGTGCACCGGGACAGGGCACTGAAGCTTTCTTT.

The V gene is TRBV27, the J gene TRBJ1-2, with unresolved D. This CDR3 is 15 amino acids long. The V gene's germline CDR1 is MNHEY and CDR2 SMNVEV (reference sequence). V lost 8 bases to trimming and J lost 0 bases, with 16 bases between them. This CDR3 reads CASAGYSVANYGYTF. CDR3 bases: TGTGCCAGCGCCGGGTACTCCGTAGCTAACTATGGCTACACCTTC.

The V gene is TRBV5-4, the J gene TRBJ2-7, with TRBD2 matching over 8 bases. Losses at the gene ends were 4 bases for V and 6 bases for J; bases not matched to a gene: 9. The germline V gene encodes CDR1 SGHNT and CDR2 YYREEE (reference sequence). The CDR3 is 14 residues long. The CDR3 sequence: CASSGRGAGGEQYF. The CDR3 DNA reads TGTGCCAGCAGCGGTCGAGGGGCGGGAGGCGAGCAGTACTTC.

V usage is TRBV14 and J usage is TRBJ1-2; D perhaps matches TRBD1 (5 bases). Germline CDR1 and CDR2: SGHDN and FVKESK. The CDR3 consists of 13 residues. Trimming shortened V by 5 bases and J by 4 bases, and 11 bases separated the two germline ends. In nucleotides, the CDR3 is TGTGCCAGCAGCGAGGGACTGCTCTATGGCTACACCTTC. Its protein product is CASSEGLLYGYTF.

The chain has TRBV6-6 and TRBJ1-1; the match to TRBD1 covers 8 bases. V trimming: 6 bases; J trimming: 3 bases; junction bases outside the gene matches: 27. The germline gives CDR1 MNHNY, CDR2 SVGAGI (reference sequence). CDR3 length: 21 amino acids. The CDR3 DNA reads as TGTGCCAGCAGCCTTCTCCAACCCGCCAGGGGGCGCTTGGGCCCTGACACTGAAGCTTTCTTT. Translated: CASSLLQPARGRLGPDTEAFF.

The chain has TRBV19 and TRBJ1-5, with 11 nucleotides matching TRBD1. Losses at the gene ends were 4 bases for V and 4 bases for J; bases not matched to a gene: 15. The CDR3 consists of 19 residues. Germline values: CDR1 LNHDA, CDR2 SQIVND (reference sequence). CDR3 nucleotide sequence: TGTGCCAGTAGTAGTTGGACAGGGGGCTCTCATATCCCTAATCAGCCCCAGCATTTT. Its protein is CASSSWTGGSHIPNQPQHF.

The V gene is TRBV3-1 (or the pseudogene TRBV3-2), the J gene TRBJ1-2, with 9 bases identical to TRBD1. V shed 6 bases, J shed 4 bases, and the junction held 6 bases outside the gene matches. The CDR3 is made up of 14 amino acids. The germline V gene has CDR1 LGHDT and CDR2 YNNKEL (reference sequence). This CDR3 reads CASRDRGSSYGYTF. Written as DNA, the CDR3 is TGTGCCAGCAGGGACAGGGGATCGAGCTATGGCTACACCTTC.

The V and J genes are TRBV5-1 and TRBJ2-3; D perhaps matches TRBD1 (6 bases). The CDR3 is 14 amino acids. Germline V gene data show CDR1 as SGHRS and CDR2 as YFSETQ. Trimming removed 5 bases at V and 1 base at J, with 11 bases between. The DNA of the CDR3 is TGCGCCAGCAGGCCAGGGGCTGGCACAGATACGCAGTATTTT. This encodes CASRPGAGTDTQYF.

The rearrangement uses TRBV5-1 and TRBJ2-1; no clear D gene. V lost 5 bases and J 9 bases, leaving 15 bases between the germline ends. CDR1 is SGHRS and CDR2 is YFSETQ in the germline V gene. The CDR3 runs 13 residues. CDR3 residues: CASRFEAPPEQFF. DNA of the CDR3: TGCGCCAGCAGGTTTGAGGCCCCACCTGAGCAGTTCTTC.

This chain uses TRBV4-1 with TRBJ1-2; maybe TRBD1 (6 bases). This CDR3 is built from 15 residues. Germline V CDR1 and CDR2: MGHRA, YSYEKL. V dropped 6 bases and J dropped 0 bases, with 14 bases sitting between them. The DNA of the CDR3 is TGCGCCAGCAGGAGGGGGACCGACGCTAACTATGGCTACACCTTC. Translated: CASRRGTDANYGYTF.

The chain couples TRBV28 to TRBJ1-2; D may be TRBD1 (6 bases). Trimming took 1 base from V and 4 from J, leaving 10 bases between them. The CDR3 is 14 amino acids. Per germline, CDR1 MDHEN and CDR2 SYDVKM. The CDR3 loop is CASSLYRVGYGYTF. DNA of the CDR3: TGTGCCAGCAGTTTATACAGGGTGGGCTATGGCTACACCTTC.

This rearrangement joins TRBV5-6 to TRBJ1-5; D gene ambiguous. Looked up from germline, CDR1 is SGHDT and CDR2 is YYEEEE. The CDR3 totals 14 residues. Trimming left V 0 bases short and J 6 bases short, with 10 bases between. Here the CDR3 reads CASSLGGGLQPQHF. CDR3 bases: TGTGCCAGCAGCTTGGGAGGAGGGCTTCAGCCCCAGCATTTT.

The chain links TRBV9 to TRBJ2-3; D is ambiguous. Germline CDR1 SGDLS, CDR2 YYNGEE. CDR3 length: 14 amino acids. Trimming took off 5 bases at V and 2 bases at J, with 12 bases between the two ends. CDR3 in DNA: TGTGCCAGCAGTCTCGGTGAACCCACAGATACGCAGTATTTT. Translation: CASSLGEPTDTQYF. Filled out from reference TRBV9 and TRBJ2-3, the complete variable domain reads DSGVTQTPKHLITATGQRVTLRCSPRSGDLSVYWYQQSLDQGLQFLIQYYNGEERAKGNILERFSAQQFPDLHSELNLSSLELGDSALYFCASSLGEPTDTQYFGPGTRLTVL.

The CDR3 region is CASSLGVYQETQYF. As DNA, the CDR3 is TGCGCCAGCAGCTTGGGCGTCTACCAAGAGACCCAGTACTTC. The J gene is TRBJ2-5, the V gene TRBV5-1; D gene uncertain. CDR3 length: 14 amino acids. V lost 0 bases and J 0 bases, leaving 6 bases between the germline ends. CDR1 and CDR2 (germline): SGHRS, YFSETQ.

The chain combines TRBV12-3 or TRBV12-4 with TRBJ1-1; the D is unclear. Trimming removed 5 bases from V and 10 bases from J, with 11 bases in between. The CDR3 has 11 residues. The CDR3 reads CASSPSRRAFF. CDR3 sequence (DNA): TGTGCCAGCAGTCCCTCACGGAGAGCTTTCTTT.

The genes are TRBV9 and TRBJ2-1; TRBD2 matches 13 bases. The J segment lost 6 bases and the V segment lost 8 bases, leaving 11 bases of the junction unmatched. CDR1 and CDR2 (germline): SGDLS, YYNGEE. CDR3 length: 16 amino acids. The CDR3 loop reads CASNRYGTSGVNEQFF. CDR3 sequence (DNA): TGTGCCAGTAACCGGTACGGGACTAGCGGGGTCAATGAGCAGTTCTTC.